This TCR beta chain was recovered during a study of neoadjuvant anti-PD-1 for oral cavity cancer. Study overall: Non-progressing patients received a fourth nivolumab dose near day 43, then surgery on days 50-56.

The patients had HPV-negative, locally advanced oral cavity squamous cell carcinoma. Blood cells were analyzed directly, without culture or expansion. TCRdb's table, derived via immunoSEQ multiplex PCR, lists solely in-frame clones and lacks some. In the table there are 72,000 or so clones, around 83% of which are singletons. The germline CDR1 and CDR2 sequences are WSHSY and SAAADI. The CDR3 runs 13 residues. The V gene end was trimmed by 10 bases and the J gene end by 1 base; junction bases not matched to a gene: 4. The sequences come from PBMCs, collected before nivolumab (anti-PD-1) treatment. This clonotype was sampled from a person between 40 and 85 years old with oral cavity squamous cell carcinoma. The rearrangement links TRBV10-2 to TRBJ1-1, with 9 bases identical to TRBD1. The CDR3 bases are TGCGCCACTGCACAGGGGGCGAACACTGAAGCTTTCTTT. It translates to CATAQGANTEAFF.